This TCR beta chain was recorded in a study of blood T cell repertoires in COVID-19. This clone appeared a few times. This CDR3 region has 13 residues. Deletions cut 6 bases from V and 10 bases from J, with 13 bases between. Germline CDR1 is SGHAT and CDR2 is FQNNGV. The table came from immunoSEQ multiplex PCR; TCRdb's copy has only in-frame clones and leaves some out. Among hundreds of thousands of clones, roughly nine tenths were seen once, and the ten largest hold around 7.9%. The sequence was obtained from a woman aged 55-75 years who had recovered from COVID-19. The material sequenced was PBMCs or T cells enriched from blood (not recorded which). The chain carries TRBV11-2 and TRBJ1-6; D unclear. The CDR3 DNA sequence: TGTGCCAGCAGTCAGGAGGGTCGATCACCCCTCCACTTT. Protein: CASSQEGRSPLHF.